The 3 T cell receptor beta chains below all came from one sample that was sequenced in a study of T cell responses to AZD1222 COVID-19 vaccine. Assay: immunoSEQ multiplex PCR; the TCRdb copy retains only in-frame clones and omits some. Of 64,000 or so clones in the sample, 80% to 85% were seen once. Source: peripheral blood, taken on day 0 of AZD1222 vaccination. These receptors were taken from an adult in good health.

The genes are TRBV10-2 and TRBJ1-1; D not resolved. V was shortened by 2 bases and J by 2 bases, with 12 bases between the two germline ends. The CDR3 is 15 residues long. The germline V gene has CDR1 WSHSY and CDR2 SAAADI. The CDR3 nucleotides are TGCGCCAGCAGTGAGATCGGAGGAGGAAACACTGAAGCTTTCTTT. This codes for CASSEIGGGNTEAFF.

The chain links TRBV7-7 to TRBJ2-2; TRBD2 aligns across 7 bases. The germline V gene encodes CDR1 SSHAT and CDR2 FNYEAQ (reference sequence). The junction had 8 bases not matched to a gene; V was cut back by 5 bases and J by 2 bases. The CDR3 totals 16 residues. This chain's CDR3 is CASSPTPGLNTGELFF. The DNA for the CDR3 is TGTGCCAGCAGCCCAACTCCGGGACTAAACACCGGGGAGCTGTTTTTT.

V and J are TRBV2 and TRBJ1-3, with D unresolved. This CDR3 region has 13 residues. Trimming shortened V by 4 bases and J by 1 base, and 5 bases separated the two germline ends. Germline loops: CDR1 SNHLY, CDR2 FYNNEI. The DNA for the CDR3 is TGTGCCAGCAGTGTTGCTTCTGGAAACACCATATATTTT. Translation gives CASSVASGNTIYF.